The entry that follows covers one T cell receptor beta chain sequence. Its cognate antigen is unknown. Germline-derived CDR1 and CDR2 are GTSNPN and SVGIG (reference sequence). This CDR3 is built from 14 residues. V shed 8 bases and J shed 5 bases, with 19 bases lying between them. This record comes from a study of cytotoxic CD8 clonotypes in ibrutinib-treated CLL. About the research overall: Mean values per sample were around 250,000 productive templates and 94,082 productive rearrangements. Study conclusions and caveats: Few clonotypes were public, and these shrank or held steady under treatment.

Sequencing was performed with immunoSEQ multiplex PCR; in TCRdb, only in-frame clones are kept and a portion is missing. Here the sample spans just over 200,000 clones, over 65% being singletons. The sequence was obtained from a human donor with chronic lymphocytic leukemia. This material consisted of PBMCs, taken after 12 months of ibrutinib treatment. This chain links TRBV30 with TRBJ1-3; D perhaps matches TRBD1 (5 bases). The CDR3 DNA is TGTGCCGGCCGGGACTGGCTGTTTCGAAACACCATATATTTT. The encoded protein is CAGRDWLFRNTIYF.